The clone carrying this T cell receptor (beta chain) occurred a few times. Its antigen is unknown. The source of the sample is a study of vaccination effects on CD4 cells after COVID-19. This CDR3 has 17 amino acids. Trimming cost V 5 bases and J 0 bases, with 17 bases left between them. CDR1 and CDR2 from the germline V gene are SEHNR and FQNEAQ (reference sequence). Antigen-specific CD4+ T cell clonotypes were called by their expansion after viral peptide-pool culture in ViraFEST. Upon completion of around ten days in culture, CD4+ T cells were isolated. As their vaccination, participants received two doses of either BNT162b2 or mRNA-1273. Two million PBMC per well received around 9.3 IU/ml IL-2 and 8 to 10 ug/ml peptides in culture. A half-medium replacement with IL-2 medium was carried out on days 3 and 7. Study-wide findings and caveats: Clones induced by infection and by vaccine showed marked clonal contraction late after vaccination.

Profiled with immunoSEQ multiplex PCR; TCRdb holds only in-frame clones, not every one. This sample has 20,000 to 25,000 clones, with more than 80% found just once. The sample in question was CD4+ T cells from PBMCs cultured with SARS-CoV-2 spike peptides, obtained after COVID-19 vaccination. The genes are TRBV7-9 and TRBJ2-1; D is possibly TRBD1 or TRBD2 (7 bases each). This sequence was found in a human donor who received a COVID-19 vaccine. Some clones in this sample may be carry-over from other donors' samples. The CDR3: CASSGRGGELSYNEQFF. The DNA for the CDR3 is TGTGCCAGCAGCGGCAGGGGGGGGGAACTCTCCTACAATGAGCAGTTCTTC.